A single sample is the source of the 11 T cell receptor beta chains below, sequenced in a study of glioma-infiltrating T cells after dendritic cell vaccination. Sequenced by immunoSEQ multiplex PCR; TCRdb stores in-frame clones only, minus some. The sample shows under 70,000 clones, 82% of them seen only once. The specimen comprised blood, sampled before dendritic cell vaccination. The receptors come from a human donor with glioblastoma.

The count of this clone is one. The gene calls are TRBV7-2 and TRBJ2-7; unclear D gene. Germline V gene sequence: CDR1 SGHTA, CDR2 FQGNSA. Deletions cut 2 bases from V and 1 base from J, with 12 bases between. The CDR3 loop spans 15 amino acids. CDR3 sequence reads: CASSLIVTPSYEQYF. The CDR3, as DNA: TGTGCCAGCAGCTTAATCGTGACACCTTCCTACGAGCAGTACTTC. Combining the CDR3 with reference TRBV7-2 and TRBJ2-7 gives the whole variable domain GAGVSQSPSNKVTEKGKDVELRCDPISGHTALYWYRQSLGQGLEFLIYFQGNSAPDKSGLPSDRFSAERTGGSVSTLTIQRTQQEDSAVYLCASSLIVTPSYEQYFGPGTRLTVT.

The chain couples TRBV5-1 to TRBJ2-2; a possible D gene is TRBD2 (6 bases). V was cut by 5 bases and J by 6 bases, with 17 bases left in between. Germline CDR1 reads SGHRS; CDR2 reads YFSETQ. The length of the CDR3 is 15 residues. The CDR3 sequence: CASRPLIRDSGELFF. Written as DNA, the CDR3 is TGCGCCAGCAGGCCCCTGATTCGGGACTCCGGGGAGCTGTTTTTT.

With regard to this clone: At one boundary the junction diverges from the germline segment, which might be a read error. The V call is TRBV2, the J call TRBJ1-5; 7 bases map to TRBD1. This CDR3 is 17 amino acids long. Germline V CDR1 and CDR2: SNHLY, FYNNEI. The CDR3 DNA reads TGTGCCGGCAGTGATCTATGGGGGACAGATTACAATCAGCCCCAGCATTTT. Translating gives CAGSDLWGTDYNQPQHF.

J is TRBJ2-7 and V is TRBV6-5; perhaps TRBD1 as D (6 bases). The CDR3 runs 12 residues. Trimming shortened V by 1 base and J by 6 bases, and 7 bases separated the two germline ends. Germline V gives CDR1 MNHEY, CDR2 SVGAGI. CDR3 in DNA: TGTGCCAGCAGTTACTGGGGGCGCGAGCAGTACTTC. It is translated as CASSYWGREQYF.

The chain recombines TRBV5-6 with TRBJ2-5, with D possibly TRBD1 on 5 matching bases. The DNA end favors TRBJ2-7, so the J call may be wrong. Germline V gives CDR1 SGHDT, CDR2 YYEEEE. The CDR3 loop spans 14 amino acids. CDR3 coding DNA: TGTGCCAGCAGCTTGGTAGGGGCCCTCTACGAGCAGTACTTC. Amino acids: CASSLVGALYEQYF.

The chain recombines TRBV29-1 with TRBJ2-5, with D tentatively TRBD1 (5 bases). With the DNA end fitting TRBJ2-7 better, the J assignment may be wrong. Germline CDR1 is SQVTM and CDR2 is ANQGSEA. This CDR3 has 13 amino acids. The CDR3 is CSVEDTNLYEQYF. The CDR3 bases are TGCAGCGTTGAGGACACCAACCTCTACGAGCAGTACTTC.

The gene calls are TRBV5-8 and TRBJ1-4; 9 bases line up with TRBD1. This CDR3 spans 15 amino acids. V was clipped by 4 bases and J by 6 bases; unmatched bases: 7. Germline CDR1 is SGHTS and CDR2 is YDEGEE. Written as DNA, the CDR3 is TGTGCCAGCAGCCCGCTACGGGACAGGGATGAAAAACTGTTTTTT. Its translation is CASSPLRDRDEKLFF.

This sequence joins TRBV18 and TRBJ2-2, with D tentatively TRBD1 (6 bases). Germline CDR1 KGHSH, CDR2 LQKENI. The length of the CDR3 is 15 residues. Trimming left V 3 bases short and J 5 bases short, with 13 bases between. The CDR3 sequence: CASSPLQGTTGELFF. The CDR3 region has the DNA TGTGCCAGCTCACCGCTACAGGGTACTACCGGGGAGCTGTTTTTT.

This clone was recorded only once. The chain is built from TRBV5-4 and TRBJ1-4; 7 bases fit TRBD1. The CDR3 totals 15 residues. V was clipped by 0 bases and J by 8 bases; unmatched bases: 7. Germline V lookup: CDR1 SGHNT, CDR2 YYREEE (reference sequence). The CDR3 bases are TGTGCCAGCAGCTTGGGATTAAACAGGGGCGAAAAACTGTTTTTT. As protein: CASSLGLNRGEKLFF.

The V gene is TRBV2, the J gene TRBJ2-6; D not resolved. The V end was cut by 6 bases, the J end by 0 bases, with 3 bases between. Germline lookup yields CDR1 SNHLY and CDR2 FYNNEI. The CDR3 has 13 amino acids. This chain's CDR3 is CASSLSGANVLTF. The CDR3 DNA follows: TGTGCCAGCAGCCTCTCTGGGGCCAACGTCCTGACTTTC.

The chain is built from TRBV29-1 and TRBJ2-5; 10 bases are shared with TRBD2. Looked up from germline, CDR1 is SQVTM and CDR2 is ANQGSEA. J gave up 12 bases and V 8 bases, and 18 bases lay outside the gene matches. The CDR3 is 14 amino acids. CDR3 loop: CSTRPTSGDPQEYF. The CDR3 DNA reads as TGCAGCACCCGCCCCACTAGCGGGGACCCCCAGGAGTACTTC.